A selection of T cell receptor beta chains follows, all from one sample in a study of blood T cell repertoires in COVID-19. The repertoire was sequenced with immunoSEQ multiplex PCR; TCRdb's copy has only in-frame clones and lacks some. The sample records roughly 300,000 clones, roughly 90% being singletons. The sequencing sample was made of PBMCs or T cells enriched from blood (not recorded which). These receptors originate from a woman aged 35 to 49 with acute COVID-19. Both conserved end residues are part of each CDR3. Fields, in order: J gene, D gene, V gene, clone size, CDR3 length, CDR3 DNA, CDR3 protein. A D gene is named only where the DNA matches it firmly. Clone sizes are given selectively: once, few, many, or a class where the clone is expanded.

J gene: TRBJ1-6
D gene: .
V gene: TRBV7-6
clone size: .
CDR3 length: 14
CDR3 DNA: TGTGCCAGCAGCATCGGACAGAGGGATTCACCCCTCCACTTT
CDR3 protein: CASSIGQRDSPLHF

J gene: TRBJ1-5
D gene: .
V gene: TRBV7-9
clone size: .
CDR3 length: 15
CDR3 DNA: TGTGCCAGCAGCCCGCTCGGGTATAGCAATCAGCCCCAGCATTTT
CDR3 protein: CASSPLGYSNQPQHF

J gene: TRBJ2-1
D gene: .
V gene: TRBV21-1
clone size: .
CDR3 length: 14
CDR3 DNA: TGTGCCAGGAACGGGACTAGCGGATACAATGAGCAGTTCTTC
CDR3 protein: CARNGTSGYNEQFF

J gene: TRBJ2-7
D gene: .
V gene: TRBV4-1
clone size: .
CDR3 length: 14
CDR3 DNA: TGCGCCAGCAGCCAATCTTCCTCCTCCTACGAGCAGTACTTC
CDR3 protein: CASSQSSSSYEQYF

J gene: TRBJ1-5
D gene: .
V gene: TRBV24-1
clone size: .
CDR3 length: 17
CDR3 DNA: TGTGCCACCAGTGACCCTAGGCTCGGGAGGGGCAATCAGCCCCAGCATTTT
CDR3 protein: CATSDPRLGRGNQPQHF

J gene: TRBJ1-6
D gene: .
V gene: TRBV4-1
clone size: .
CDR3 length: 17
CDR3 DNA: TGCGCCAGCAGCCAACCTAGGGAGGGCCGACCGGGTTCACCCCTCCACTTT
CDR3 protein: CASSQPREGRPGSPLHF

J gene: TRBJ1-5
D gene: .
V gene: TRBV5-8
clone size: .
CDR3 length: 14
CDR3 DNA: TGTGCCAGCGGGCGCCACAGGGGCAATCAGCCCCAGCATTTT
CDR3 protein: CASGRHRGNQPQHF

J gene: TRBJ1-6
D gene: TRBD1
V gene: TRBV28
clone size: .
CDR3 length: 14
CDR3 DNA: TGTGCCAGCACCCCGGGACAGACCAATTCACCCCTCCACTTT
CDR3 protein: CASTPGQTNSPLHF

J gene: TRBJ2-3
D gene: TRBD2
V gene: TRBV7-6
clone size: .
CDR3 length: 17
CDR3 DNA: TGTGCCAGCAGCTCCGGGACTAGCGGGAGGGCCGTGGATACGCAGTATTTT
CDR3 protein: CASSSGTSGRAVDTQYF

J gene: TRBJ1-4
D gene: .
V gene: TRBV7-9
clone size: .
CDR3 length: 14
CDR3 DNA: TGTGCCAGCAGCTCCGCTGGGGGCAGAGAAAAACTGTTTTTT
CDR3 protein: CASSSAGGREKLFF

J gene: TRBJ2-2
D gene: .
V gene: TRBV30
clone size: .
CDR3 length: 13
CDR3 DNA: TGTGCCTGGAAGGGGCCCCCCACCGGGGAGCTGTTTTTT
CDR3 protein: CAWKGPPTGELFF

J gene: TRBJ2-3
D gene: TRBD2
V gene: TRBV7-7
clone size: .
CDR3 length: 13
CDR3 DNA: TGTGCTAGCAGCCCGGGAGGGGGAGATACGCAGTATTTT
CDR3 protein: CASSPGGGDTQYF

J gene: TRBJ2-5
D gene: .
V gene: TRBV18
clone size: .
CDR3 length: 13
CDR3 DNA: TGTGCCAGCTCACCTGGCAGGCAAGAGACCCAGTACTTC
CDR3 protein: CASSPGRQETQYF

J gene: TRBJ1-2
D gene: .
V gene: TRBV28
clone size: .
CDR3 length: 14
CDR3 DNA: TGTGCCAGCAGTTACGATGCGACAGGCTATGGCTACACCTTC
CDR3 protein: CASSYDATGYGYTF

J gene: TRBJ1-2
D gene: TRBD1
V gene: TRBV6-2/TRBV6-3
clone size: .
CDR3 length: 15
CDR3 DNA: TGTGCCAGCAGTCCCAGACAGGGAGCGATAAATGGCTACACCTTC
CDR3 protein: CASSPRQGAINGYTF

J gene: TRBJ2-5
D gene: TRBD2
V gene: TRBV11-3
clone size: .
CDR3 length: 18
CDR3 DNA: TGTGCCAGCAGCTCAGGGACGCGGCGCGGGGGGAGGTGGGAGACCCAGTACTTC
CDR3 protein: CASSSGTRRGGRWETQYF

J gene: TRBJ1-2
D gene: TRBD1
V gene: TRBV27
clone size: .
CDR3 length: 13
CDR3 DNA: TGTGCCAGCAGTTTTGGAGGACAGGGTGGCTACACCTTC
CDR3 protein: CASSFGGQGGYTF

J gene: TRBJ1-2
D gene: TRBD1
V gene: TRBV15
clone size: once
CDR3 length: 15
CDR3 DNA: TGTGCCACCAGCAGAGAACCGGGACAGTTGAATGGCTACACCTTC
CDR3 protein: CATSREPGQLNGYTF

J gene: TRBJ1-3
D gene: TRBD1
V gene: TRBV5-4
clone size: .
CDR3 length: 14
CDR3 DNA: TGTGCCAGCAGCTTGGTGGGACAGGGAAACACCATATATTTT
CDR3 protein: CASSLVGQGNTIYF

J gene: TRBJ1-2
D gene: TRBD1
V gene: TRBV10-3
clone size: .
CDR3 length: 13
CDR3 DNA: TGTGCCATCAGTGAGACCTCGACAGGGGGCGGGACCTTC
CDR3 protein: CAISETSTGGGTF

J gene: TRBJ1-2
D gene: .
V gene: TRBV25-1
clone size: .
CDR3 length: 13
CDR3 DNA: TGTGCCAGCAGTGGGGGGGGCTGGGATGGCTACACCTTC
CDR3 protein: CASSGGGWDGYTF

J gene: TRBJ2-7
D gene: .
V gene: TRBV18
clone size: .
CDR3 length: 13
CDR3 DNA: TGTGCCAGCTCCGACAGGAGCTCCTACGAGCAGTACTTC
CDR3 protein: CASSDRSSYEQYF

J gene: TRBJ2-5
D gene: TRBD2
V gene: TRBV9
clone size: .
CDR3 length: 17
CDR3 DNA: TGTGCCAGCAGCGTAGGTCCTAGCGGGGGCCACCAAGAGACCCAGTACTTC
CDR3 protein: CASSVGPSGGHQETQYF

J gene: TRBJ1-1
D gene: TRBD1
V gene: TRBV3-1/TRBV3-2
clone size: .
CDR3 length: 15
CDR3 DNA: TGTGCCAGCAGCCAAGGGTGGACAGGGGCCACTGAAGCTTTCTTT
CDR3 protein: CASSQGWTGATEAFF

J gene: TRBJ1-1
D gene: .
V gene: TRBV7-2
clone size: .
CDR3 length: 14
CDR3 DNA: TGTGCCAGCAGCGTGACAGGTTTGAACACTGAAGCTTTCTTT
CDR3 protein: CASSVTGLNTEAFF

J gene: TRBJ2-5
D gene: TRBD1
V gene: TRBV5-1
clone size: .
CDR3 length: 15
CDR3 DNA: TGCGCCAGCAGAGGTGGGACAGGTTACCAAGAGACCCAGTACTTC
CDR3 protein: CASRGGTGYQETQYF

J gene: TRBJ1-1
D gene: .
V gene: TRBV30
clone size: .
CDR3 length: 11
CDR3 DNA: TGTGCCTGGGGGGTGGCCACTGAAGCTTTCTTT
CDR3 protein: CAWGVATEAFF

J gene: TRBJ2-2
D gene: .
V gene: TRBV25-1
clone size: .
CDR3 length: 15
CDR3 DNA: TGTGCCAGCAGTGATCGGGTTTCGGCTACCGGGGAGCTGTTTTTT
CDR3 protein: CASSDRVSATGELFF

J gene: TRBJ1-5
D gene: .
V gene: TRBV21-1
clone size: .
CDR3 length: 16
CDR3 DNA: TGTGCCAGCACTTACAGGGGGTCAGTGGGCAATCAGCCCCAGCATTTT
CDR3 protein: CASTYRGSVGNQPQHF

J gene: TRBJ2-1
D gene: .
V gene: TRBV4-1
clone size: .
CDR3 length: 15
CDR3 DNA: TGCGCCAGCAGCCAAGTCGGGGGACCCTACAATGAGCAGTTCTTC
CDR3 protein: CASSQVGGPYNEQFF

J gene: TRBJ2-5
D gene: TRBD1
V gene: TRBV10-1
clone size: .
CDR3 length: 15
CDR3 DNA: TGCGCCAGCCGTGACGGGACAGGGATCCAAGAGACCCAGTACTTC
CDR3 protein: CASRDGTGIQETQYF

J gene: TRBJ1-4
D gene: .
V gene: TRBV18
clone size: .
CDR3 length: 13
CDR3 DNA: TGTGCCAGCTCACCGGGCAGTTATGAAAAACTGTTTTTT
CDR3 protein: CASSPGSYEKLFF

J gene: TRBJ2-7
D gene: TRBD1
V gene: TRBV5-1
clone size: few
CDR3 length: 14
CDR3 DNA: TGCGCCAGCAGCCTTGGGGACAGGGGTTACGAGCAGTACTTC
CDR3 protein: CASSLGDRGYEQYF

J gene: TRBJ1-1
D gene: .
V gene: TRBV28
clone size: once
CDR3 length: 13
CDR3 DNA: TGTGCCAGCAGTTTATGGGCAGGGACTGAAGCTTTCTTT
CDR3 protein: CASSLWAGTEAFF

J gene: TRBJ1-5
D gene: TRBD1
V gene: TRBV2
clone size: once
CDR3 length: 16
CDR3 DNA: TGTGCCAGCAGTTTAGGGACAGGGGGGGCAAATCAGCCCCAGCATTTT
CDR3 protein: CASSLGTGGANQPQHF

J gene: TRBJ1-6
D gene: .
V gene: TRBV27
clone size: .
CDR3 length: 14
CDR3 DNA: TGTGCCAGCAGGCAGGGGTCCTATAATTCACCCCTCCACTTT
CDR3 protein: CASRQGSYNSPLHF

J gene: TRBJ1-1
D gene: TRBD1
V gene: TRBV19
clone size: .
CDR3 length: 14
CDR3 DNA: TGTGCCAGTAGTTCCCCCGGGACAGGCGACAAAGCTTTCTTT
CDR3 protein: CASSSPGTGDKAFF

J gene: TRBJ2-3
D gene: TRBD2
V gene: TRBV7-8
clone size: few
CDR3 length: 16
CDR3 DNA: TGTGCCAGCAGCTTAACGACTAGCGGGAGTGCAGATACGCAGTATTTT
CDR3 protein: CASSLTTSGSADTQYF

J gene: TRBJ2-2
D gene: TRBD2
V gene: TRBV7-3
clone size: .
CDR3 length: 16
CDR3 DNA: TGTGCCAGCAGCCCCGGACTAGCGGGAAACACCGGGGAGCTGTTTTTT
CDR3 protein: CASSPGLAGNTGELFF

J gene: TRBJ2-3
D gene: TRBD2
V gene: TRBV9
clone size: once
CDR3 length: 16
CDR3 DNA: TGTGCCAGCAGCGAGGGAGGAACTAGCGATCCAGATACGCAGTATTTT
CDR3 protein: CASSEGGTSDPDTQYF

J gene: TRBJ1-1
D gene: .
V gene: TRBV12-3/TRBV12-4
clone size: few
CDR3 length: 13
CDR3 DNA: TGTGCCAGCAGTCCACGAATGGGACATGAAGCTTTCTTT
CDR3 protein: CASSPRMGHEAFF

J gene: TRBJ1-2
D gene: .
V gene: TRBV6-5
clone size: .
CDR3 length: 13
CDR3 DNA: TGTGCCAGCAGCTCCTCCGTCGACTATGGCTACACCTTC
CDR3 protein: CASSSSVDYGYTF

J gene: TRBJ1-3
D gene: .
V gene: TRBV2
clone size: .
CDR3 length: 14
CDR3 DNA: TGTGCCAGCAGGGACAGCACCTCTGGAAACACCATATATTTT
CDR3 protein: CASRDSTSGNTIYF

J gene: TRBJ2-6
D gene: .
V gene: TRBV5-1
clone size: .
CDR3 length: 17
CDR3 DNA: TGCGCCAGCAGCCAGGGCCACGGGAGCTCTGGGGCCAACGTCCTGACTTTC
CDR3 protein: CASSQGHGSSGANVLTF

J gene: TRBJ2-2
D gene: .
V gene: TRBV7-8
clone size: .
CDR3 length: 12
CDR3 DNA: TGTGCCAGCAGCCTGAGAGTGGGGGAGCTGTTTTTT
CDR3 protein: CASSLRVGELFF

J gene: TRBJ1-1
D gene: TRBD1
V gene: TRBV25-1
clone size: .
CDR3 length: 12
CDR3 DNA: TGTGCCAGCAGTGGGCCCGACAGGGTTGCTTTCTTT
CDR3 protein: CASSGPDRVAFF

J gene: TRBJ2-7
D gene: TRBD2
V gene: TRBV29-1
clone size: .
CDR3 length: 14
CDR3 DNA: TGCAGCGTAAGGACTAGCGGGAGTACATACGAGCAGTACTTC
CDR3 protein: CSVRTSGSTYEQYF

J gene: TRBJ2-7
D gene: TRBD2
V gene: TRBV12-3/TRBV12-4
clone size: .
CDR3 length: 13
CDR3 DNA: TGTGCCAGCAGTTTAGGGCTAGCGGCCGAGCAGTACTTC
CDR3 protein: CASSLGLAAEQYF

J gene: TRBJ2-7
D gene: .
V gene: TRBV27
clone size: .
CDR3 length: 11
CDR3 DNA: TGTGCCAGCAGTTTACAACTAGATGGGTACTTC
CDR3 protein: CASSLQLDGYF